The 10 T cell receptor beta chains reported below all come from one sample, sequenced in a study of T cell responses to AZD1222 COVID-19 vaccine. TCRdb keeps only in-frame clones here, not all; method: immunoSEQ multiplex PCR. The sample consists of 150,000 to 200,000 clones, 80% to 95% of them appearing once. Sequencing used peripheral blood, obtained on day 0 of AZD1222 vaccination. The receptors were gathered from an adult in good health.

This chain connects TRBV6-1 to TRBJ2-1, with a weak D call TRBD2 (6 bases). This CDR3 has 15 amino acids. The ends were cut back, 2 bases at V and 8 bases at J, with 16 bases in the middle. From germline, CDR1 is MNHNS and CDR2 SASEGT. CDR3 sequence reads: CASSETVSWEDEQFF. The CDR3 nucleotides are TGTGCCAGCAGTGAAACGGTTAGTTGGGAGGATGAGCAGTTCTTC.

CDR3 loop: CASSLARTSNEQFF. In nucleotides, the CDR3 is TGCGCCAGCAGCTTGGCCCGAACTAGCAATGAGCAGTTCTTC. This rearrangement joins TRBV5-1 to TRBJ2-1; tentatively, D is TRBD2 (5 bases). The CDR3 is 14 residues long. With 0 bases removed from V and 6 bases from J, the gap between germline ends came to 10 bases. CDR1 is SGHRS, CDR2 YFSETQ, per germline.

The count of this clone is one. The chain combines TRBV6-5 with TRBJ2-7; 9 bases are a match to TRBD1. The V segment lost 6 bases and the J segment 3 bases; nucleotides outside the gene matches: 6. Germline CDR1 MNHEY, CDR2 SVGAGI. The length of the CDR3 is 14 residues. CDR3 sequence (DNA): TGTGCCAGCAGCAGGGACAGGGAACTCTACGAGCAGTACTTC. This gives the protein CASSRDRELYEQYF.

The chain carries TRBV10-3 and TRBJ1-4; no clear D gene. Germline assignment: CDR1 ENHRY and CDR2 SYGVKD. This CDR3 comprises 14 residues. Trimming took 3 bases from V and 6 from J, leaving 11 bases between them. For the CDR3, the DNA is TGTGCCATCAGTGAAGGGCAGCCCGATGAAAAACTGTTTTTT. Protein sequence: CAISEGQPDEKLFF.

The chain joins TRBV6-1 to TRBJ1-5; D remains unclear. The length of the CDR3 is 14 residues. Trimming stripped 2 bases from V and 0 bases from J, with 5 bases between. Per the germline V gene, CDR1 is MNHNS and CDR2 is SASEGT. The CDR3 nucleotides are TGTGCCAGCAGTGAACACCATAGCAATCAGCCCCAGCATTTT. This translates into CASSEHHSNQPQHF.

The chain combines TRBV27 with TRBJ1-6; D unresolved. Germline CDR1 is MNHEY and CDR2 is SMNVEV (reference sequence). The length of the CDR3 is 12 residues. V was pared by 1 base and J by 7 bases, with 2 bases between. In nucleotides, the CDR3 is TGTGCCAGCAGTTTATTGAATTCACCCCTCCACTTT. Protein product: CASSLLNSPLHF.

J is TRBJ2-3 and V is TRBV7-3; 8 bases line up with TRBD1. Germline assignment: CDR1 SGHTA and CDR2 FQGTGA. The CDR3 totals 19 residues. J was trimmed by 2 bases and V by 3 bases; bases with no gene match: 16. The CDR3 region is CASSFSATRTGRDTDTQYF. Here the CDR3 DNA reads TGTGCCAGCAGCTTTTCCGCGACTAGGACAGGGCGTGACACAGATACGCAGTATTTT.

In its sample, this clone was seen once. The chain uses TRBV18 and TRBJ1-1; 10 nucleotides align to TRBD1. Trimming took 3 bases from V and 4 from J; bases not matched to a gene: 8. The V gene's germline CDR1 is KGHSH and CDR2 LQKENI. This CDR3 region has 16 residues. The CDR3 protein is CASSPRQGAGGTEAFF. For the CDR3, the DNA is TGTGCCAGCTCACCCCGACAGGGGGCAGGTGGCACTGAAGCTTTCTTT.

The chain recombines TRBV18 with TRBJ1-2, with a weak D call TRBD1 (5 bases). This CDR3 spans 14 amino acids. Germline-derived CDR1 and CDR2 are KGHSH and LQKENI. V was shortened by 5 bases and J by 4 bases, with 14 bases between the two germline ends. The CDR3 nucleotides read TGTGCCAGCTCAATCCGGGACGGGGCCTATGGCTACACCTTC. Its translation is CASSIRDGAYGYTF.

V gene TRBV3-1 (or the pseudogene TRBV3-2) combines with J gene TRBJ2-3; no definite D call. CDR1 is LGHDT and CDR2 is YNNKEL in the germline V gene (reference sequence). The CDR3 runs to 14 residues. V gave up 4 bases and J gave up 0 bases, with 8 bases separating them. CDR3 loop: CASSPQPSTDTQYF. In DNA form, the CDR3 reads TGTGCCAGCAGCCCACAGCCTAGCACAGATACGCAGTATTTT.